A single sample is the source of the 20 T cell receptor beta chains below, sequenced in a study of identical twins. TCRdb re-called the 5' RACE reads through MiXCR, storing one row per CDR3 protein. The sample lists about 690,000 distinct CDR3 sequences, 5.5% to 7.5% seen once, with 1.5% to 2% in the top ten. Sequenced sample: naive T cells sorted from blood. Every receptor here comes from a man younger than 30 in good health.

This clonotype was seen ten or more times. One end of the junction fails to match germline, which may point to a read error. This chain connects TRBV7-9 to TRBJ2-3, with D uncertain. This CDR3 contains 12 residues. The germline CDR1 and CDR2 sequences are SEHNR and FQNEAQ (reference sequence). CDR3 in amino acids: CASSLVGDTQYF. The CDR3 region has the DNA TGTGCCAGCAGTTTAGTCGGAGATACGCAGTATTTT.

This clonotype was recorded at least ten times. V gene TRBV29-1 combines with J gene TRBJ2-5, with D unclear. Trimming took 4 bases from V and 1 from J, leaving 16 bases between them. CDR3 size: 15 residues. CDR1 is SQVTM, CDR2 ANQGSEA, per germline. In DNA, the CDR3 is TGCAGCGTTGGTCTGGGGTTCTCTTCCCAAGAGACCCAGTACTTC. Protein: CSVGLGFSSQETQYF.

There are many counts of this clonotype. The chain has TRBV27 and TRBJ2-7, with D possibly matching TRBD1 (6 bases). V lost 3 bases and J lost 3, with 12 bases in between. Per the germline V gene, CDR1 is MNHEY and CDR2 is SMNVEV (reference sequence). This CDR3 is 14 amino acids long. DNA of the CDR3: TGTGCCAGCAGTTTCCTAGGGACACTCTACGAGCAGTACTTC. Encoded protein: CASSFLGTLYEQYF.

This clonotype was observed a handful of times. The chain joins TRBV9 to TRBJ2-7; D might be TRBD2 (6 bases). V shed 3 bases and J shed 7 bases, with 17 bases lying between them. Germline V gene sequence: CDR1 SGDLS, CDR2 YYNGEE. CDR3 length: 14 residues. The CDR3 sequence is CASSALVGGGEQYF. Here the CDR3 DNA reads TGTGCCAGCAGCGCCTTAGTGGGGGGAGGTGAGCAGTACTTC.

Note on this clonotype: A read error may explain this, as a much larger clone is one base away. The chain joins TRBV20-1 to TRBJ2-7; D tentatively reads TRBD1 or TRBD2 (5 bases each). This CDR3 contains 14 residues. Germline V lookup: CDR1 DFQATT, CDR2 SNEGSKA (reference sequence). The V end lost 5 bases, the J end lost 7 bases, and 21 bases lay between the germline ends. The CDR3 loop reads CSASVGTGRWEQYF. Here the CDR3 DNA reads TGCAGTGCTTCCGTCGGGACCGGGCGTTGGGAGCAGTACTTC.

This chain joins TRBV9 and TRBJ1-1; D is unclear. Germline CDR1 SGDLS, CDR2 YYNGEE. Trimming took 1 base from V and 0 from J, leaving 10 bases between them. The CDR3 is 15 residues long. The CDR3 coding sequence is TGTGCCAGCAGCGTAAGCGAAGCCGTGAACACTGAAGCTTTCTTT. Translation gives CASSVSEAVNTEAFF.

This chain connects TRBV30 to TRBJ1-1, with a weak D call TRBD1 (5 bases). Germline CDR1 reads GTSNPN; CDR2 reads SVGIG (reference sequence). The CDR3 length is 14 residues. The ends were cut back, 0 bases at V and 3 bases at J, with 11 bases in the middle. DNA of the CDR3: TGTGCCTGGAGTGTACCTTCGGGGGACACTGAAGCTTTCTTT. Protein sequence: CAWSVPSGDTEAFF.

This clonotype was detected ten times or more. This chain connects TRBV7-9 to TRBJ2-3; perhaps D is TRBD1 or TRBD2 (5 bases each). V was shortened by 7 bases and J by 0 bases, with 14 bases between the two germline ends. The germline gives CDR1 SEHNR, CDR2 FQNEAQ (reference sequence). The CDR3 consists of 15 residues. The CDR3 DNA reads TGTGCCAGCACCGGGGCGGCGCCCAGCACAGATACGCAGTATTTT. It encodes CASTGAAPSTDTQYF.

About this clonotype itself: This may come from a read error, since a much larger clone is one base off. The V gene is TRBV7-6, the J gene TRBJ2-2; D tentatively reads TRBD1 or TRBD2 (5 bases each). CDR1 and CDR2 (germline): SGHVS, FNYEAQ. This CDR3 is built from 14 residues. The CDR3 sequence is CACSMDEGPGELFF. The CDR3 DNA reads TGTGCCTGCAGCATGGACGAGGGGCCCGGGGAGCTGTTTTTT.

This clonotype was seen many times. J is TRBJ1-4 and V is TRBV25-1; the D gene is possibly TRBD1 (6 bases). The CDR3 is 16 amino acids. The V gene's germline CDR1 is MGHDK and CDR2 SYGVNS. The germline V and J ends were trimmed by 0 bases and 4 bases, with 12 bases remaining between them. The CDR3 nucleotides read TGTGCCAGCAGTGAATATTGGGGGCCTCATAATGAAAAACTGTTTTTT. Its translation: CASSEYWGPHNEKLFF.

This clonotype has a count of ten or more. The V gene is TRBV29-1, the J gene TRBJ2-3; a weak D match, TRBD2 (6 bases). Trimming removed 7 bases at V and 0 bases at J, with 14 bases between. The V gene's germline CDR1 is SQVTM and CDR2 ANQGSEA. The length of the CDR3 is 14 residues. CDR3 DNA sequence: TGCAGCGCCAAGACGGGACTCAGCACAGATACGCAGTATTTT. Amino acid sequence: CSAKTGLSTDTQYF.

The chain has TRBV5-4 and TRBJ2-5, with 15 nucleotides matching TRBD2. This CDR3 contains 17 residues. Germline CDR1 and CDR2: SGHNT and YYREEE (reference sequence). The J segment lost 4 bases and the V segment lost 1 base, leaving 5 bases of the junction unmatched. CDR3 amino acids: CASSLRTSGRGLETQYF. DNA of the CDR3: TGTGCCAGCAGCTTGAGGACTAGCGGGAGGGGACTAGAGACCCAGTACTTC.

This clonotype has just a few counts. The chain is built from TRBV11-2 and TRBJ2-1; D not certain. Between the trimmed V and J ends, which lost 1 base and 3 bases, there was a span of 7 bases. The CDR3 extends over 14 amino acids. Per the germline V gene, CDR1 is SGHAT and CDR2 is FQNNGV. The CDR3 protein is CASSLVTHYNEQFF. CDR3 nucleotide sequence: TGTGCCAGCAGCTTAGTGACACACTACAATGAGCAGTTCTTC.

This clonotype was detected ten times or more. J is TRBJ2-5 and V is TRBV29-1; 7 nucleotides match TRBD1. From germline, CDR1 is SQVTM and CDR2 ANQGSEA. V shed 6 bases and J 1 base; nucleotides not matched to a gene: 2. The CDR3 totals 12 residues. The CDR3 nucleotides read TGCAGCGTCGACAGGGCCCAAGAGACCCAGTACTTC. This translates into CSVDRAQETQYF.

A few counts support this clonotype. The CDR3 sequence: CAWSSGSEQPQHF. DNA for the CDR3: TGTGCCTGGAGTTCAGGGTCGGAGCAGCCCCAGCATTTT. The chain recombines TRBV30 with TRBJ1-5; TRBD1 might be the D (5 bases). The ends were cut back, 2 bases at V and 7 bases at J, with 12 bases in the middle. CDR3 size: 13 residues. In germline, CDR1 is GTSNPN, CDR2 SVGIG (reference sequence).

There are a few counts of this clonotype. V and J are TRBV20-1 and TRBJ2-7; the D call may be TRBD1 or TRBD2 (5 bases each). CDR1 and CDR2 (germline): DFQATT, SNEGSKA (reference sequence). This CDR3 spans 15 amino acids. V dropped 0 bases and J dropped 3 bases, with 15 bases sitting between them. The CDR3 spells CSARDQRGVGYEQYF. As DNA, the CDR3 is TGCAGTGCTAGAGATCAAAGGGGAGTCGGCTACGAGCAGTACTTC.

This clonotype was picked up a small number of times. The genes are TRBV6-2 or TRBV6-3 and TRBJ2-1; TRBD2 agrees at 10 bases. This CDR3 region has 12 residues. The V and J ends lost 5 bases and 12 bases, in that order; junction bases with no gene match: 4. Germline lookup yields CDR1 MNHEY and CDR2 SVGEGT. Here the CDR3 reads CASSTLAGAQFF. CDR3 sequence (DNA): TGTGCCAGCAGTACGCTAGCGGGAGCGCAGTTCTTC.

The rearrangement links TRBV5-6 to TRBJ2-7; D ambiguous. Deletions cut 2 bases from V and 0 bases from J, with 9 bases between. The CDR3 runs to 14 residues. Germline V gives CDR1 SGHDT, CDR2 YYEEEE. The DNA of the CDR3 is TGTGCCAGCAGCTTTCGGCTAACCTCCTACGAGCAGTACGTC. Translating it yields CASSFRLTSYEQYV.

A few counts support this clonotype. The chain combines TRBV7-3 with TRBJ2-2; D call uncertain. The CDR3 totals 21 residues. V gave up 1 base and J gave up 0 bases, with 24 bases separating them. Germline loops: CDR1 SGHTA, CDR2 FQGTGA. CDR3 amino acids: CASSLKVSNLPGNTNTGELFF. CDR3 nucleotides: TGTGCCAGCAGCTTAAAGGTGTCTAACCTTCCCGGCAACACGAACACCGGGGAGCTGTTTTTT.

There are many counts of this clonotype. The chain carries TRBV12-3 or TRBV12-4 and TRBJ1-6, with 8 nucleotides matching TRBD1. V lost 7 bases, J lost 6 bases, and 5 bases stayed unmatched. The CDR3 spans 14 residues. The CDR3: CASTTGQANSPLHF. CDR3 sequence (DNA): TGTGCCAGCACCACGGGACAGGCTAATTCACCCCTCCACTTT.